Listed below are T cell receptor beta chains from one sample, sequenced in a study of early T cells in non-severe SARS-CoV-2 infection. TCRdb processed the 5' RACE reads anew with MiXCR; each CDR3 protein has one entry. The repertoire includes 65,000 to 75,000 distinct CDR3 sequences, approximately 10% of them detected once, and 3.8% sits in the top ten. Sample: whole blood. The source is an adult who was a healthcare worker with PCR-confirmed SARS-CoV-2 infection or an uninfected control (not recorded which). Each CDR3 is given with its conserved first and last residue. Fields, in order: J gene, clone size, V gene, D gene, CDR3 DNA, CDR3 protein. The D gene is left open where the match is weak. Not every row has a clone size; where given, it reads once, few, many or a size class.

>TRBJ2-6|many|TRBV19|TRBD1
TGTGCCAGTAGTGGGCTTGACAGGGGCGCAGCCAACGTCCTGACTTTC
CASSGLDRGAANVLTF
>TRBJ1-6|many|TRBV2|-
TGTGCCAGCAGACCTGGCAGGGGCGTCAATTCACCCCTCCACTTT
CASRPGRGVNSPLHF
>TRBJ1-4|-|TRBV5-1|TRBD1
TGCGCCAGCAGCGGGGAGACAGGGCCTAATGAAAAACTGTTTTTT
CASSGETGPNEKLFF
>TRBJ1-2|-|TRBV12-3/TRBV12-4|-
TGTGCCAGCAGAATACTATCACAGGGAACCTACACCTTC
CASRILSQGTYTF
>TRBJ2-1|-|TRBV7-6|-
TGTGCCAGCAGCTCCGGACGGAGCTCCTACAATGAGCAGTTCTTC
CASSSGRSSYNEQFF
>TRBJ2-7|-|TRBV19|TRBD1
TGTGCCAGTAGTATAGCCGGGACAGGGGGATACGAGCAGTACTTC
CASSIAGTGGYEQYF
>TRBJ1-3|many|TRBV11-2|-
TGTGCCAGCAGCTCCCTCGGACTCGCCTCTGGAAACACCATATATTTT
CASSSLGLASGNTIYF
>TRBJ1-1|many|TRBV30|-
TGTGCCTGGAGTAGGGCCGGGCTGAACACTGAAGCTTTCTTT
CAWSRAGLNTEAFF
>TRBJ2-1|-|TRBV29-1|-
TGCAGCGCCACTCCAGGAGACAATGAGCAGTTCTTC
CSATPGDNEQFF
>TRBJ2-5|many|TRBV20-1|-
TGCAGTGCTAGGGTGATAGGGGCGGGGGAGACCCAGTACTTC
CSARVIGAGETQYF
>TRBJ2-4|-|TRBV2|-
TGTGCCAGCAGTGAAGCGGAGATACTAGCCAAAAACATTCAGTACTTC
CASSEAEILAKNIQYF
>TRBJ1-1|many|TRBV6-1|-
TGTGCCAACACCTTGGACGGCAACACTGAAGCTTTCTTT
CANTLDGNTEAFF
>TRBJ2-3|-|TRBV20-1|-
TGCAGTGCTAGGAGGGGGGGTACGCAGTATTTT
CSARRGGTQYF
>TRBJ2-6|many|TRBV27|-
TGTGCCAGCAGTTTAACTGGGGCCAACGTCCTGACTTTC
CASSLTGANVLTF
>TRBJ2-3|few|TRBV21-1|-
TGTGCCAGCAGCAAAATAGCGGGGGCCTTCACAGATACGCAGTATTTT
CASSKIAGAFTDTQYF
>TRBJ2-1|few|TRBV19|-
TGTGCCAGTAGTATATGGGGGAGCCCCGGCAATGAGCAGTTCTTC
CASSIWGSPGNEQFF
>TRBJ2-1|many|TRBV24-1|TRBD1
TGTGCCACCAGTAAAACCGGGACAGTGAATGAGCAGTTCTTC
CATSKTGTVNEQFF
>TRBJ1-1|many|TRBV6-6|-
TGTGCCAGCAGTTACGAGGGACGGAACACTGAAGCTTTCTTT
CASSYEGRNTEAFF
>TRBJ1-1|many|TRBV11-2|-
TGTGCCAGCAGCTCCGGGTCGGGAACTGAAGCTTTCTTT
CASSSGSGTEAFF
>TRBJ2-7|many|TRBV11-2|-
TGTGCCAGCAGCTTACAATACCGGTCTCTCAACTACGAGCAGTACTTC
CASSLQYRSLNYEQYF
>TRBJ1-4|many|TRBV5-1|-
TGCGCCAGCAGCTTGGTTCTTGATGAAAAACTGTTTTTT
CASSLVLDEKLFF
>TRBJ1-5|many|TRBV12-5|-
TGTGCTAGTGGTTTGGGCGGGGGTCAGCCCCAGCATTTT
CASGLGGGQPQHF
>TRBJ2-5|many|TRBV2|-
TGTGCCAGCATACAGGCAAACCAAGAGACCCAGTACTTC
CASIQANQETQYF
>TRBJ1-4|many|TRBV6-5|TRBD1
TGTGCCAGCAGTGTCCGGACAGGGGGCAGGGTATCGAGTGAAAAACTGTTTTTT
CASSVRTGGRVSSEKLFF
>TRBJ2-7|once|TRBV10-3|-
TGTGCCATCAGTGAGGCGACGCCAGGGGAGCAGTACTTC
CAISEATPGEQYF
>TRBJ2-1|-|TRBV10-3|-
TGTGCCATCAGCGGCACCGGTTCGACCCCTAATGAGCAGTTCTTC
CAISGTGSTPNEQFF
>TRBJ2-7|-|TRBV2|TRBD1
TGTGCCAGCAGTGAAGCGACAGGGACCTACGAGCAGTACTTC
CASSEATGTYEQYF
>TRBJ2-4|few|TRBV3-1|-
TGTGCCAGCAGCCAAGGCGAAGGAATTCAGTACTTC
CASSQGEGIQYF
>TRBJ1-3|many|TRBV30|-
TGTGCCTGGGCGACAGGTGGCTCTGGAAACACCATATATTTT
CAWATGGSGNTIYF
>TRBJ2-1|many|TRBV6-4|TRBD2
TGTGCCAGCAGTGACCGAGCGGGGGGGTACAATGAGCAGTTCTTC
CASSDRAGGYNEQFF
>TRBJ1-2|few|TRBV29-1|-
TGCAGCGTTGTAACTGGCGGCTACACCTTC
CSVVTGGYTF